This paragraph reports one T cell receptor (beta chain). Antigen specificity is unknown. With 60 Vbeta and 13 Jbeta primers, the PCR was carried out. Sequencing was performed with immunoSEQ multiplex PCR; in TCRdb, only in-frame clones are kept and a portion is missing. In total, the table holds roughly 120,000 clones. This specimen comes from a study of cytomegalovirus exposure and HLA in healthy donors. The study, taken as a whole, reports: Later, TCR association rates were found to vary by HLA locus, highest for DRB1 and lowest for HLA-C. It was shown in a later analysis that HLA-associated TCR beta chains were more clonally expanded than other, equally common chains. CMV serostatus was the sole immune exposure data available.

Germline assignment: CDR1 LNHNV and CDR2 YYDKDF (reference sequence). CDR3 length: 15 amino acids. Losses at the gene ends were 5 bases for V and 3 bases for J; bases not matched to a gene: 7. The chain employs TRBV15 and TRBJ1-2, with 9 bases identical to TRBD1. Input material: PBMCs. The clonotype comes from a man under 40 in good health and CMV-seronegative. CDR3 sequence: CATSEHWDRDYGYTF. CDR3 nucleotide sequence: TGTGCCACCAGCGAGCATTGGGACAGGGACTATGGCTACACCTTC.